This TCR beta chain was captured in a study of response to subunit inactivated influenza vaccine. Study-wide results and limits: Authors suggested each seasonal influenza vaccination recruits few new T cells.

This CDR3 has 16 amino acids. Per germline, CDR1 LNHNV and CDR2 YYDKDF (reference sequence). The V and J ends lost 0 bases and 5 bases, in that order; junction bases with no gene match: 8. This clonotype was recorded many times. Its specificity is not known. TCRdb fed the RT-PCR reads into MiXCR, producing one record per CDR3 protein. The sample consists of fewer than 600,000 distinct CDR3 sequences, 6% to 9% of them appearing once. This chain links TRBV15 with TRBJ2-3; 7 nucleotides agree with TRBD1. The TCR originated in a man between 50 and 75 years old who received an inactivated influenza vaccine. The sequences come from PBMCs from blood, collected around 25 months after vaccination. The CDR3 coding sequence is TGTGCCACCAGCAGAGAAATGACAGGGATAGAAGATACGCAGTATTTT. Its translation: CATSREMTGIEDTQYF. The whole variable domain, filled in from reference TRBV15 and TRBJ2-3, reads DAMVIQNPRYQVTQFGKPVTLSCSQTLNHNVMYWYQQKSSQAPKLLFHYYDKDFNNEADTPDNFQSRRPNTSFCFLDIRSPGLGDTAMYLCATSREMTGIEDTQYFGPGTRLTVL.